The entry that follows covers one T cell receptor (beta chain) sequence. The antigen is unknown. These data originate in a study of long-term antiretroviral therapy in people with HIV. The study's findings and limits: Despite increasing after ART, diversity remained lower than that of transplant donor controls.

Everyone in the study who had HIV was treated in the United States. Amounts of about 0.85-10 million cryopreserved PBMC were held in the samples before DNA extraction. The libraries were made with immunoSEQ v3.0 at survey level. Method: immunoSEQ multiplex PCR; TCRdb's copy keeps in-frame clones and lacks some. The sample consists of about 15,000 clones, approximately 81% of them appearing once. There are 17 residues in the CDR3. Germline CDR1 is LNHNV and CDR2 is YYDKDF (reference sequence). After removal of 5 bases from V and 1 base from J, the junction contained 8 bases not matched to a gene. The genes are TRBV15 and TRBJ1-1, with 12 positions matching TRBD1. The TCR originated in a young man with HIV. The sample in question was unsorted PBMCs, obtained approximately 1.3 years before starting antiretroviral therapy. For the CDR3, the DNA is TGTGCCACCAGCTTTCCGGGACAGGGGGCGCGGAACACTGAAGCTTTCTTT. Its protein is CATSFPGQGARNTEAFF. Using reference TRBV15 and TRBJ1-1 for the parts outside the CDR3, the full variable domain is DAMVIQNPRYQVTQFGKPVTLSCSQTLNHNVMYWYQQKSSQAPKLLFHYYDKDFNNEADTPDNFQSRRPNTSFCFLDIRSPGLGDTAMYLCATSFPGQGARNTEAFFGQGTRLTVV.